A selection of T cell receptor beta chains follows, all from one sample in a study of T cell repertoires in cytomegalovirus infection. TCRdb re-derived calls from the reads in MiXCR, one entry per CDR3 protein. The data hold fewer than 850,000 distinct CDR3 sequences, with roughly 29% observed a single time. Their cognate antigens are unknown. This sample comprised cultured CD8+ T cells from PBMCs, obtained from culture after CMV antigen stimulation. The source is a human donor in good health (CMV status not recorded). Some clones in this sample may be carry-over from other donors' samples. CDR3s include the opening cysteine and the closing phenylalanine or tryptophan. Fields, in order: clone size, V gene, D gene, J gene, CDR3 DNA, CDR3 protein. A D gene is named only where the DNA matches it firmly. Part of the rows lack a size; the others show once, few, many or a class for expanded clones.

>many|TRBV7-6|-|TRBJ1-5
TGTGCCAGCAGCGTGTCAGGGAATCAGCCCCAGCATTTT
CASSVSGNQPQHF
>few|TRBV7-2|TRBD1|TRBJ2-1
TGTGCCAGCAGCCCCGCCGGGACAGGGGACTACAATGAGCAGTTCTTC
CASSPAGTGDYNEQFF
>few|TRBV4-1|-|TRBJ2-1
TGCGCCAGCAGTATCGCGGCGGGAGAGCAGTTCTTC
CASSIAAGEQFF
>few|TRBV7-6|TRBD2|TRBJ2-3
TGTGCCAGCAGTCCCGGATTGGCGGGGGGAGGTTCAGATACGCAGTATTTT
CASSPGLAGGGSDTQYF
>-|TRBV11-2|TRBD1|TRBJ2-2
TGTGCCAGCAGCCTTGACAGGGGGAACGCCGGGGAGCTGTTTTTT
CASSLDRGNAGELFF
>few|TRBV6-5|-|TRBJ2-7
TGTGCCAGCAGTTATGATGGCTCCACCTACGAGCAGTACTTC
CASSYDGSTYEQYF
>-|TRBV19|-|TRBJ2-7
TGTGCCAGTAGTTTGCAGACTGGGTTTATCTACGAGCAGTACTTC
CASSLQTGFIYEQYF
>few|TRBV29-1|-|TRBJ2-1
TGCAGCGTTGAAGATTCCGACAGATCCTACAATGAGCAGTTCTTC
CSVEDSDRSYNEQFF
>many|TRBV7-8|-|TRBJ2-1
TGTGCCAGCAGCTTAGAAGCGGGACAGAGCAATGAGCAGTTCTTC
CASSLEAGQSNEQFF
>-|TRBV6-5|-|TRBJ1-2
TGTGCCAGCAGTTACGGGGGGGCTCCTAACTATGGCTACACCTTC
CASSYGGAPNYGYTF
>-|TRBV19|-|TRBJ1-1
TGTGCCAGTAGTATAGACACAGCAGATGAAGCTTTCTTT
CASSIDTADEAFF
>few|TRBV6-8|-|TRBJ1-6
TGTGCCAGCAGTTACCCCTGCCGTTCACCCCTCCACTTT
CASSYPCRSPLHF
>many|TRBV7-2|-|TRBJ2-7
TGTGCCAGCAGCCCAGGGGCGCGGTACGAGCAGTACTTC
CASSPGARYEQYF
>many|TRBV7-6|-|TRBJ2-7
TGTGCCAGCAGCCTATGGGACAAGGACGAGCAGTACTTC
CASSLWDKDEQYF
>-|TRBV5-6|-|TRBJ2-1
TGTGCCAGCACCAGGGGGGAGGGGATCATAGCCTCCTACAATGAGCAGTTCTTC
CASTRGEGIIASYNEQFF
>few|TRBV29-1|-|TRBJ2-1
TGCAGCGTTGAACAGAGTTGGGGCGGGTACAATGAGCAGTTCTTC
CSVEQSWGGYNEQFF
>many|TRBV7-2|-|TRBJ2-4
TGTGCCAGCAGATATCGGGACCTAGCCAAAAACATTCAGTACTTC
CASRYRDLAKNIQYF
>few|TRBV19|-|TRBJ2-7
TGTGCCAGTAGTGGGACCGTACCCTCCTACGAGCAGTACTTC
CASSGTVPSYEQYF
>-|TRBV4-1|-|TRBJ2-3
TGCGCCAGCAGCCACCCAGGAGGGTCTCCCGTTCTCTTT
CASSHPGGSPVLF
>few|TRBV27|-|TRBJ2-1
TGTGCCAGCAGTTTGATGGGAGCCCGCTCCTACAATGAGCAGTTCTTC
CASSLMGARSYNEQFF
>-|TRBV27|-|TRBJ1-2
TGTGCCAGCACCGAAAACTATGGCTACACCTTC
CASTENYGYTF
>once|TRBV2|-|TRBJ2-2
TGTGCCAGCACCCCATCACCCCGGGAGCTGTTTTTT
CASTPSPRELFF
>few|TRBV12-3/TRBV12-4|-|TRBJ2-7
TGTGCCAGCAGTTTACGGGTAGCCTACGAGCAGTACTTC
CASSLRVAYEQYF
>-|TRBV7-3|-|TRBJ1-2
TGTGCCGGCAGCTTAGGTTGGGGGGCAGATGGCTACACCTTC
CAGSLGWGADGYTF
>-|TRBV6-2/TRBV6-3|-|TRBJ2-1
TGTGCCAGCAGTCTAGCGTTCGGTGAGCAGTTCTTC
CASSLAFGEQFF
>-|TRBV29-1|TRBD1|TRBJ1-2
TGCAGCGTTGCCACAGGGGGCTTCGGCTACACCTTC
CSVATGGFGYTF
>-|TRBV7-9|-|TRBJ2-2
TGTGCCAGCAGCTTTGGAACTACTAACACCGGGGAGCTGTTTTTT
CASSFGTTNTGELFF
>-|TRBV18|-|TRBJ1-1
TGTGCCAGCTCATCTCGTGAGGGAAGGGACACTGAAGCTTTCTTT
CASSSREGRDTEAFF
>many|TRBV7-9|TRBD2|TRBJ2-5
TGTGCCAGCAGCCCCTACTACGGGGGGGCCCAAGAGACCCAGTACTTC
CASSPYYGGAQETQYF
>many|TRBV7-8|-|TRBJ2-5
TGTGCCAGCAGCTTAATCGCAGGGACGGCGGAGACCCAGTACTTC
CASSLIAGTAETQYF
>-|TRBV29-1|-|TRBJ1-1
TGCAGCGTTGAACAGGAGATCACTGAAGCTTTCTTT
CSVEQEITEAFF
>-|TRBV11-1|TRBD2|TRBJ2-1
TGTGCCAGCAGGGAAACCAGACTAGCGGGGGGTTGGAATGAGCAGTTCTTC
CASRETRLAGGWNEQFF
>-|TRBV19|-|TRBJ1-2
TGTGCCAGTACCCAAGAGAGACCGCTAATAGGCTATGGCTACACCTTC
CASTQERPLIGYGYTF
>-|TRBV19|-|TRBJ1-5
TGTGCCAGTAGTATAGATCCTGTTTTGGGGGAATATAGCAATCAGCCCCAGCATTTT
CASSIDPVLGEYSNQPQHF
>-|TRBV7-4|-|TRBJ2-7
TGTGCCAACAGCTTAGCCTGGTCCTACGAGCAGTACTTC
CANSLAWSYEQYF
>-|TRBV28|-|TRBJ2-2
TGTGCCAGCAGCCCAGTAGATGCCGGGGAGCTGTTTTTT
CASSPVDAGELFF
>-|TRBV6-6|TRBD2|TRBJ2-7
TGTGCCAGCAGTTACTCGCGGACTAGCGGCTACGAGCAGTACTTC
CASSYSRTSGYEQYF
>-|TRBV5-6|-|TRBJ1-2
TGTGCCAGCAGCTTTGGAGGGGGGAATGGCTACACCTTC
CASSFGGGNGYTF
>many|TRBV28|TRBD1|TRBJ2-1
TGTGCCAGCAGTTTTTTACGGACAGGGGCCTACAATGAGCAGTTCTTC
CASSFLRTGAYNEQFF
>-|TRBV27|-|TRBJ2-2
TGTGCCGTTGGTGGACCCCCCCTGCCCGGGGAGCTGTTTTTT
CAVGGPPLPGELFF
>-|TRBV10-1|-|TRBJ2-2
TGCGCCAGTGGTCGGGGGGCTAACACCGGGGAGCTGTTTTTT
CASGRGANTGELFF
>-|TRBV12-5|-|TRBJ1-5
TGTGCTAGTTCTCTCGGGATGGCGAATCAGCCCCAGCATTTT
CASSLGMANQPQHF
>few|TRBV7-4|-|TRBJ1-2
TGTGCCAGCAGCTTGACAGTCGGCAGCACCCCTTATGGCTACACCTTC
CASSLTVGSTPYGYTF
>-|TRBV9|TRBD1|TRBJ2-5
TGTGCCAGCAGTCCAACAGGGGGTTTGGAGACCCAGTACTTC
CASSPTGGLETQYF
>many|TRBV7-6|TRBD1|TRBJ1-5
TGTGCCAGCAGCCTTGAACCGCAGGGGGCCGGAAGCAATCAGCCCCAGCATTTT
CASSLEPQGAGSNQPQHF
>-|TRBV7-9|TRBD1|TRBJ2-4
TGTGCCAGCAGCTCGGACAGGGGAAACATTCAGTACTTC
CASSSDRGNIQYF
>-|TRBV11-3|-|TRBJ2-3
TGTGCCAGCAGCCAACTAGAAGATACGCAGTATTTT
CASSQLEDTQYF
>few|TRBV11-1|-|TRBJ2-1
TGTGCCAGCAGTTTCCGGGAGACAGGGACAGACAATGAGCAGTTCTTC
CASSFRETGTDNEQFF
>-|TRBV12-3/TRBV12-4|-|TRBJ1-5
TGTGCCAGCAGTTTGATCGGGGGACAGCCCCAGCATTTT
CASSLIGGQPQHF
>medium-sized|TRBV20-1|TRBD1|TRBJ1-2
TGCAGTGCCTCGGACAGGGAGGGCTGGATGAGGGGCTACACCTTC
CSASDREGWMRGYTF
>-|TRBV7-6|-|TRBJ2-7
TGTGCCAGCAGCTTAGTTAATAACATGGAAAGGGGGCAGTACTTC
CASSLVNNMERGQYF
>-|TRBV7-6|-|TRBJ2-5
TGTGCCAGCAGCCTCGGCCATCACCGGGGGACCCAGTACTTC
CASSLGHHRGTQYF
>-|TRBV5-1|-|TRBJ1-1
TGCGCCTCGCACCCCGGGGGGAACACTGAAGCTTTCTTT
CASHPGGNTEAFF
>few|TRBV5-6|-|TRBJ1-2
TGTGCCAGCAGCTTGGGACAGCAAGAAGACTATGGCTACACCTTC
CASSLGQQEDYGYTF
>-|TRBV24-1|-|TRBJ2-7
TGTGCCACCAGTTCCCTCGGGGCGCGGCACCTTTGTAGGGGCGAGCAGTACTTC
CATSSLGARHLCRGEQYF
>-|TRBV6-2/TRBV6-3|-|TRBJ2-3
TGTGCCAGCAGTTATGGGCTTACACCGGGACTCCCCAGAGATACGCAGTATTTT
CASSYGLTPGLPRDTQYF
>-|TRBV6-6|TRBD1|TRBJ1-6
TGTGCCAGCACATGGACAGGTGATACAAATTCACCCCTCCACTTT
CASTWTGDTNSPLHF